This TCR beta chain originates from a study of cytomegalovirus exposure and HLA in healthy donors. Germline-derived CDR1 and CDR2 are SGHDN and FVKESK. The V end lost 4 bases, the J end lost 8 bases, and 18 bases lay between the germline ends. The CDR3 runs to 15 residues. Overall study findings and caveats: Indistinguishable V segments, including TRBV6-2 and TRBV6-3, were excluded.

The PCR made use of 60 Vbeta and 13 Jbeta primers. Per the original methods: A later analysis counted roughly 74 million unique TCR beta chains, about 11 million shared. The assay was immunoSEQ multiplex PCR, and TCRdb's table has in-frame clones only and misses some. The DNA gave D and trimming, while V, J and clone size come from that table. The data contain under 150,000 clones, 74% of them singletons. Comment on this clone: Its target is unknown.

The chain uses TRBV14 and TRBJ2-1; possibly TRBD2 for D (6 bases). This clonotype originated in a woman aged 35 to 49 in good health and CMV-seropositive. The sequenced sample was PBMCs. Written as DNA, the CDR3 is TGTGCCAGCAGCCCCCGGGGGATAGTCTCCGATGAGCAGTTCTTC. Translated, it gives CASSPRGIVSDEQFF.